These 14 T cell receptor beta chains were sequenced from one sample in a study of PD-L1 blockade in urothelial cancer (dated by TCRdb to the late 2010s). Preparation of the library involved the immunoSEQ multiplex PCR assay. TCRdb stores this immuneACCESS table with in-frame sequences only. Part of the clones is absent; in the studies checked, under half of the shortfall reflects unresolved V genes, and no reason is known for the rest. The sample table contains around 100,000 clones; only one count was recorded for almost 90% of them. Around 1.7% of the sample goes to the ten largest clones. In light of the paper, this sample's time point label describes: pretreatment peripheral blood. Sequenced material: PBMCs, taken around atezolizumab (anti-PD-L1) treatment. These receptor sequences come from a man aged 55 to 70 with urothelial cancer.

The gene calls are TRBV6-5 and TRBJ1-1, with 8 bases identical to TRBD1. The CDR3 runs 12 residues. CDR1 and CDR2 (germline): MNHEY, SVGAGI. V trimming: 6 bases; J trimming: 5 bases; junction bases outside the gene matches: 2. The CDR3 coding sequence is TGTGCCAGCAGGGACAGGGCTACTGAAGCTTTCTTT. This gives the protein CASRDRATEAFF.

In DNA, the CDR3 is TGTGCCAGCAGCCGAACCATTGGACAGGGGACGGGAAACACCATATATTTT. This sequence encodes CASSRTIGQGTGNTIYF. The chain is built from TRBV11-2 and TRBJ1-3; 9 positions match TRBD1. Germline V lookup: CDR1 SGHAT, CDR2 FQNNGV. The V and J ends lost 5 bases and 4 bases, in that order; junction bases with no gene match: 12. This CDR3 has 17 amino acids.

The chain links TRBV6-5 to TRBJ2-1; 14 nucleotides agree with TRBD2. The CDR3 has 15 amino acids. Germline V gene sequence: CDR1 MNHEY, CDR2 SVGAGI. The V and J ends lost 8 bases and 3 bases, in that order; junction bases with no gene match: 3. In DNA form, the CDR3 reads TGTGCCAGCGGGGGGACTAGCGGGGGCTACAATGAGCAGTTCTTC. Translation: CASGGTSGGYNEQFF.

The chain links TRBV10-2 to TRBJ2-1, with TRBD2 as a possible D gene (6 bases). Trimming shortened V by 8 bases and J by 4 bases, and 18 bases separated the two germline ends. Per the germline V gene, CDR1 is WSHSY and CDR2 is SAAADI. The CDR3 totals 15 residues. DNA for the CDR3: TGCGCCAGCTCGGGACTTCTCTATCGTTACAATGAGCAGTTCTTC. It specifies CASSGLLYRYNEQFF.

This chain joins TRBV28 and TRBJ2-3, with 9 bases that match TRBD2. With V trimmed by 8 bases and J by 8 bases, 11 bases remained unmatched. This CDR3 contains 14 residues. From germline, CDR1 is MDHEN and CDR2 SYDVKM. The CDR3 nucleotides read TGTGCCAGCGGACTTAGCGGGAGTGCGGGTACGCAGTATTTT. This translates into CASGLSGSAGTQYF.

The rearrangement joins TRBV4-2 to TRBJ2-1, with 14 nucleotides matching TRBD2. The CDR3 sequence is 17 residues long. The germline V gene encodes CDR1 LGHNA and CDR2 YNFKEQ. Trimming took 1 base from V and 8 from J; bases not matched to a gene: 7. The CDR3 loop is CASSQVPTSGGVYEQFF. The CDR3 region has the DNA TGTGCCAGCAGCCAAGTCCCGACTAGCGGGGGGGTATATGAGCAGTTCTTC.

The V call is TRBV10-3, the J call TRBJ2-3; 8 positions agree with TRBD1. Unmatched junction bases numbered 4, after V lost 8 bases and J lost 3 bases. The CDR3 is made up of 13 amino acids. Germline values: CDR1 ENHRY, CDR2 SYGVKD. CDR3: CAIQDRVTDTQYF. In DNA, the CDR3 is TGTGCCATCCAGGACAGGGTGACAGATACGCAGTATTTT.

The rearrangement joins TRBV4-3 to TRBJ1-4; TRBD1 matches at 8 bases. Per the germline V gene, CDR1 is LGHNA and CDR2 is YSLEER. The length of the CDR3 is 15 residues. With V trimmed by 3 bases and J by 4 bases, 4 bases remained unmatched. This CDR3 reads CASSHGQGNNEKLFF. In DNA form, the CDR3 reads TGCGCCAGCAGCCACGGACAGGGAAATAATGAAAAACTGTTTTTT.

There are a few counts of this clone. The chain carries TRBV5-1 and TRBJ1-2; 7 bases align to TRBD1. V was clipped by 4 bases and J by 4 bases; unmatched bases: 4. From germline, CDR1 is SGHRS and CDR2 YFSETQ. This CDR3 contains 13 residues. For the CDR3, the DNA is TGCGCCAGCAGCGAGGGACAGCGCTATGGCTACACCTTC. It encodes CASSEGQRYGYTF.

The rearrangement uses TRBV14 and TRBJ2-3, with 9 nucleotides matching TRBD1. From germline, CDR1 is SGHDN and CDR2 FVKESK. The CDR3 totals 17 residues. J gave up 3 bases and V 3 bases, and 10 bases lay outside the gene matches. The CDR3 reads CASSHLQGAIGTDTQYF. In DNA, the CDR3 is TGTGCCAGCAGCCATCTACAGGGGGCGATTGGTACAGATACGCAGTATTTT.

CDR3 DNA: TGTGCCAGCAGACGCGACAGGGTTGGCGGGGAGCTGTTTTTT. It is translated as CASRRDRVGGELFF. The chain joins TRBV6-5 to TRBJ2-2, with TRBD1 matching 7 bases. The CDR3 extends over 14 amino acids. V was clipped by 6 bases and J by 7 bases; unmatched bases: 8. CDR1 is MNHEY and CDR2 is SVGAGI in the germline V gene.

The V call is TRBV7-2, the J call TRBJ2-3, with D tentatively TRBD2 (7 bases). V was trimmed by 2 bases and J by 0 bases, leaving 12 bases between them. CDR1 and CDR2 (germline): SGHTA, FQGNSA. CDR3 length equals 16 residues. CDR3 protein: CASSLRRGRSTDTQYF. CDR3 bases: TGTGCCAGCAGCTTAAGGCGGGGGCGCAGCACAGATACGCAGTATTTT.

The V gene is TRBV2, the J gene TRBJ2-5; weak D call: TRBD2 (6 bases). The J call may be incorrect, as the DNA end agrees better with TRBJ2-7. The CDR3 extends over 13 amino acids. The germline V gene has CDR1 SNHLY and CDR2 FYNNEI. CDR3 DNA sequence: TGTGCCAGCAGTGAAGGCCAGGGAGGCGAGCAGTACTTC. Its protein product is CASSEGQGGEQYF.

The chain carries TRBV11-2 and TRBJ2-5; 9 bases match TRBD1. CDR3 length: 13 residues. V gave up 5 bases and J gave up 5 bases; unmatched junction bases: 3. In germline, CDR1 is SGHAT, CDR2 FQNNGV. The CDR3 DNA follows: TGTGCCAGCAGCCGTGACAGGGGGGAGACCCAGTACTTC. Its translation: CASSRDRGETQYF. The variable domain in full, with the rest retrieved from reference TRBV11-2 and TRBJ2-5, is EAGVAQSPRYKIIEKRQSVAFWCNPISGHATLYWYQQILGQGPKLLIQFQNNGVVDDSQLPKDRFSAERLKGVDSTLKIQPAKLEDSAVYLCASSRDRGETQYFGPGTRLLVL.